This T cell receptor beta chain was sequenced during a study of response to subunit inactivated influenza vaccine. TCRdb called the RT-PCR reads again in MiXCR, with one record for every CDR3 protein. Here the sample spans roughly 550,000 distinct CDR3 sequences, 20% to 25% being singletons. Germline V gene sequence: CDR1 SGHNT, CDR2 YYREEE (reference sequence). The V and J ends lost 0 bases and 13 bases, in that order; junction bases with no gene match: 11. This CDR3 is built from 15 residues. The same sample was also studied in work on T cells expressing NK-cell markers. According to that study: With UMIs, 5'RACE template switching was used to make TCR beta cDNA.

The specimen was CD4+ T cells sorted from PBMCs, collected 11 to 12 days after vaccination. The sequence came from a man aged 45-60 years who received an inactivated influenza vaccine. The chain couples TRBV5-4 to TRBJ1-4; 8 nucleotides agree with TRBD1. As DNA, the CDR3 is TGTGCCAGCAGCTTGGGAGGGACAGGAGCCCTCGGACTGTTTTTT. Its translation: CASSLGGTGALGLFF.